Listed here are 3 T cell receptor beta chains from one sample, sequenced in a study of cytomegalovirus exposure and HLA in healthy donors. Primers included in the PCR were 60 Vbeta and 13 Jbeta primers. This table comes from immunoSEQ multiplex PCR, and its TCRdb copy is limited to in-frame clones, with some not included. The top ten clones hold 4.4% of a sample with 75,000 to 95,000 clones, more than 70% of them seen once. Sequenced sample: PBMCs. These receptors all come from a male donor in good health and CMV-seropositive.

J is TRBJ2-2 and V is TRBV19; TRBD1 aligns across 11 bases. V was pared by 2 bases and J by 8 bases, with 7 bases of the junction left unmatched. The CDR3 runs 16 residues. CDR1 is LNHDA, CDR2 SQIVND, per germline (reference sequence). The CDR3, as DNA: TGTGCCAGTAGTATATCCGGGACAGGGGGTTTTGGGGAGCTGTTTTTT. Protein sequence: CASSISGTGGFGELFF.

This chain connects TRBV7-2 to TRBJ2-5; TRBD2 might be the D (6 bases). CDR3 length: 15 amino acids. CDR1 is SGHTA, CDR2 FQGNSA, per germline. V was clipped by 4 bases and J by 0 bases, with 12 bases between them. CDR3 protein: CASSWGRTNQETQYF. The CDR3 bases are TGTGCCAGCAGCTGGGGGAGGACGAACCAAGAGACCCAGTACTTC.

This clone came up once. CDR3 DNA: TGTGCCAGCAGTTATACGACAGGGGAAGCTTTCTTT. It codes for CASSYTTGEAFF. V is TRBV28 and J is TRBJ1-1, with 7 bases that match TRBD1. The germline CDR1 and CDR2 sequences are MDHEN and SYDVKM. V shed 4 bases and J 8 bases; nucleotides not matched to a gene: 4. This CDR3 has 12 amino acids.